In its sample, the clone carrying this TCR beta chain was seen once. Per the original methods: Cell counts per sample came from amplifying reference gene primers. The assay was immunoSEQ multiplex PCR, and TCRdb's table has in-frame clones only and misses some. The DNA gave D and trimming, while V, J and clone size come from that table. The repertoire holds a few hundred thousand clones, with around 86% as singletons. This CDR3 is built from 13 residues. Germline V gene sequence: CDR1 SNHLY, CDR2 FYNNEI. V dropped 4 bases and J dropped 5 bases, with 11 bases sitting between them. The data are from a study of blood T cell repertoires in COVID-19. At the level of the study: The United States, Italy and Spain provided the acute and convalescent COVID-19 samples. PBMCs, B-cell-depleted T cells, or T cells provided the cDNA or gDNA that made up the material.

The chain is built from TRBV2 and TRBJ1-2, with no clear D. The sequenced sample consisted of peripheral blood. The receptor was isolated from a man aged 50-59 years with active or convalescent COVID-19. The chain's CDR3 is CASSVNQQYGYTF. In nucleotides, the CDR3 is TGTGCCAGCAGTGTAAACCAACAGTATGGCTACACCTTC.